This is a list of T cell receptor beta chains from one sample in a study of T cell responses to AZD1222 COVID-19 vaccine. Libraries were prepared by immunoSEQ multiplex PCR; TCRdb keeps only in-frame clonotypes and omits some of them. The sample lists 150,000 to 160,000 clones, more than 85% seen once, with roughly 7% in the top ten. The sample here was peripheral blood, taken after recovery from COVID-19. These receptors were taken from an adult who had recovered from COVID-19. Both conserved end residues are trimmed from each CDR3. D genes are given only for firm matches.

ASSLGAGLGNSPLH	TRBV7-6	TRBJ1-6	NA
ASSTSSRHYNEQF	TRBV19	TRBJ2-1	NA
ASSKSEGIYSNQPQH	TRBV19	TRBJ1-5	NA
ASSPGQEGSPLH	TRBV5-8	TRBJ1-6	TRBD1
ASSNGQGGQPQH	TRBV2	TRBJ1-5	TRBD1
ASRSDRGGGTEAF	TRBV19	TRBJ1-1	TRBD1
ASSQAGGTSSYEQY	TRBV4-2	TRBJ2-7	TRBD2
ASSQQRRASTDTQY	TRBV4-1	TRBJ2-3	NA
AIGQNNQPQH	TRBV10-3	TRBJ1-5	NA
ASSGSNQPQH	TRBV2	TRBJ1-5	NA